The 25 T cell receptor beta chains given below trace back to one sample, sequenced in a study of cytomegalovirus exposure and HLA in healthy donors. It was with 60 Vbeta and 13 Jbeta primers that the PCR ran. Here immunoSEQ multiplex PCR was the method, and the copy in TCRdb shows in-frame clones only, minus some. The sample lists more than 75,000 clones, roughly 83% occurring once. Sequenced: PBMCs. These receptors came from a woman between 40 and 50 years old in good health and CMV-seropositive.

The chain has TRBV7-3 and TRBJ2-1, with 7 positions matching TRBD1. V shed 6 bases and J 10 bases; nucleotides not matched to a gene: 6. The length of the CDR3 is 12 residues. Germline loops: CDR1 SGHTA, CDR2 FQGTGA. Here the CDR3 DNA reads TGTGCCAGCAGTAGACAGGGATCCGAGCAGTTCTTC. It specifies CASSRQGSEQFF. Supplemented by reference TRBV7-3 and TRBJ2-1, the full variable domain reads GAGVSQTPSNKVTEKGKYVELRCDPISGHTALYWYRQSLGQGPEFLIYFQGTGAADDSGLPNDRFFAVRPEGSVSTLKIQRTERGDSAVYLCASSRQGSEQFFGPGTRLTVL.

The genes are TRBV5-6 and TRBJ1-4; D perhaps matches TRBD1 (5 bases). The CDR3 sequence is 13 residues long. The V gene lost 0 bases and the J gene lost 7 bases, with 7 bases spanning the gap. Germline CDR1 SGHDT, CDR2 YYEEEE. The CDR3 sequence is CASSLGGLEKLFF. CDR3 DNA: TGTGCCAGCAGCTTGGGGGGCCTTGAAAAACTGTTTTTT.

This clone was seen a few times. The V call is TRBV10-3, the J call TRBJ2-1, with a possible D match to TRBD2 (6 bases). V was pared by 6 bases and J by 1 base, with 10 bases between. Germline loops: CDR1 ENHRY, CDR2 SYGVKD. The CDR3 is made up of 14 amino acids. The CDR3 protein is CAIRAEGSYNEQFF. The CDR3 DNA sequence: TGTGCCATCAGGGCGGAGGGGTCCTACAATGAGCAGTTCTTC.

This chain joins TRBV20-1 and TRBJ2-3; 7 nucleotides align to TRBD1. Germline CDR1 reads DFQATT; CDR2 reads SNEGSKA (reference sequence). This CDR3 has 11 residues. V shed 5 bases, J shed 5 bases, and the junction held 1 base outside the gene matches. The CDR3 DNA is TGCAGTGCTCGGGACAGAGATACGCAGTATTTT. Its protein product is CSARDRDTQYF.

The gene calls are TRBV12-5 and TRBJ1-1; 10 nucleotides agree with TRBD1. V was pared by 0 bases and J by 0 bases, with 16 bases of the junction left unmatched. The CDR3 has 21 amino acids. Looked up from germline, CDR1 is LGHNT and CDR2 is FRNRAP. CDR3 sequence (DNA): TGTGCTAGTGGTTTGGTACCCACCTCCGGGACAGGGGTTAACATGAACACTGAAGCTTTCTTT. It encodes CASGLVPTSGTGVNMNTEAFF.

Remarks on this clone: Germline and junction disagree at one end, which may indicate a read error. The CDR3 nucleotides read TGTGCTAGTGGATTGGGGAGGACTGAAGCTTTCTTT. Amino acid sequence: CASGLGRTEAFF. The chain has TRBV12-5 and TRBJ1-1; D remains unclear. CDR1 is LGHNT, CDR2 FRNRAP, per germline. This CDR3 contains 12 residues. Filled out from reference TRBV12-5 and TRBJ1-1, the complete variable domain reads DARVTQTPRHKVTEMGQEVTMRCQPILGHNTVFWYRQTMMQGLELLAYFRNRAPLDDSGMPKDRFSAEMPDATLATLKIQPSEPRDSAVYFCASGLGRTEAFFGQGTRLTVV.

CDR3 in amino acids: CATSRDVVRTYEQYF. CDR3 in DNA: TGTGCCACCAGCAGAGATGTCGTCAGGACCTACGAGCAGTACTTC. The J gene is TRBJ2-7, the V gene TRBV15; D is uncertain. This CDR3 comprises 15 residues. V shed 0 bases and J shed 2 bases, with 11 bases lying between them. From germline, CDR1 is LNHNV and CDR2 YYDKDF (reference sequence).

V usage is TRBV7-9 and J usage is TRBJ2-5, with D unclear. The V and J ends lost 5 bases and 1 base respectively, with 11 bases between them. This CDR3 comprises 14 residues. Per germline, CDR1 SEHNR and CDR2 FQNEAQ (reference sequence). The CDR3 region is CASSPRQFQETQYF. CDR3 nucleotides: TGTGCCAGCAGCCCCCGACAATTCCAAGAGACCCAGTACTTC. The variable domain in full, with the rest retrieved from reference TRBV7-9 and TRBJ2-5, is DTGVSQNPRHKITKRGQNVTFRCDPISEHNRLYWYRQTLGQGPEFLTYFQNEAQLEKSRLLSDRFSAERPKGSFSTLEIQRTEQGDSAMYLCASSPRQFQETQYFGPGTRLLVL.

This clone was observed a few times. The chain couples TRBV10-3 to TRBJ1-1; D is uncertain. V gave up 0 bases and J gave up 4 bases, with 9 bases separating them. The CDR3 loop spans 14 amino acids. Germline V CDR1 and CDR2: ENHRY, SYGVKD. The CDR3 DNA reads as TGTGCCATCAGTGAGTCGACCGGGATCACTGAAGCTTTCTTT. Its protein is CAISESTGITEAFF.

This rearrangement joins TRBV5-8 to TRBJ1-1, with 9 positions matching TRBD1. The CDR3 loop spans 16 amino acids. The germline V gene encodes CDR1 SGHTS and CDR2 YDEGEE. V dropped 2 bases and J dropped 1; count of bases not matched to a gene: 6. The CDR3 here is CASSFRQGGGNTEAFF. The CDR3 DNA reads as TGTGCCAGCAGCTTCCGACAGGGGGGCGGGAACACTGAAGCTTTCTTT.

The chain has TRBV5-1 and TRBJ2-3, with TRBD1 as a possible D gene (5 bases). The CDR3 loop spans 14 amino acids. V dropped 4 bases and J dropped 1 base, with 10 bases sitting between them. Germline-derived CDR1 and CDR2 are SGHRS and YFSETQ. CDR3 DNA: TGCGCCAGCAGCCTCGACAGTCGCACAGATACGCAGTATTTT. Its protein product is CASSLDSRTDTQYF.

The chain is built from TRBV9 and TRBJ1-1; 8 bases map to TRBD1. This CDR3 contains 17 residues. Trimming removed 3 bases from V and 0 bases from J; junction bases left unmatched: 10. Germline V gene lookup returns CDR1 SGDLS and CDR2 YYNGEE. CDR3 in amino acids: CASSGRTGGLMNTEAFF. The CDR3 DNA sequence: TGTGCCAGCAGCGGGCGCACAGGGGGACTCATGAACACTGAAGCTTTCTTT.

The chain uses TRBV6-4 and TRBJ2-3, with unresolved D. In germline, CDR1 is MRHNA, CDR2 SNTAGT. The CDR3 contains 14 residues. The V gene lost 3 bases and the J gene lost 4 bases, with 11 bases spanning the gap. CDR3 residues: CASSEGPLPDTQYF. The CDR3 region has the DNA TGTGCCAGCAGTGAGGGCCCCCTTCCAGATACGCAGTATTTT.

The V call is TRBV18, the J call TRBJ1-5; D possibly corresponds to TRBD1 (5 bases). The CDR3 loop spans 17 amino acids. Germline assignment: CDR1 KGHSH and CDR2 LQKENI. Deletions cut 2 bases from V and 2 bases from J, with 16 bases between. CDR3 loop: CASSPSGGSGGNQPQHF. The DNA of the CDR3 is TGTGCCAGCTCACCAAGCGGGGGTTCGGGTGGCAATCAGCCCCAGCATTTT.

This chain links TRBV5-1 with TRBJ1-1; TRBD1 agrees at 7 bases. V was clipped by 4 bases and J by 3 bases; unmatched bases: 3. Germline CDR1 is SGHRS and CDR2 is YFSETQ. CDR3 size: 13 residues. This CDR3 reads CASSITGDTEAFF. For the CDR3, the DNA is TGCGCCAGCAGCATCACAGGGGACACTGAAGCTTTCTTT.

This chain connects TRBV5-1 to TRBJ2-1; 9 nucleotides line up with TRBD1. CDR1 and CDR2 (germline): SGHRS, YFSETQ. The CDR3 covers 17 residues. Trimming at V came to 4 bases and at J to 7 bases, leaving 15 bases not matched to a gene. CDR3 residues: CASSPLGGQGLENEQFF. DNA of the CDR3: TGCGCCAGCAGCCCCCTAGGGGGACAGGGTTTGGAAAATGAGCAGTTCTTC.

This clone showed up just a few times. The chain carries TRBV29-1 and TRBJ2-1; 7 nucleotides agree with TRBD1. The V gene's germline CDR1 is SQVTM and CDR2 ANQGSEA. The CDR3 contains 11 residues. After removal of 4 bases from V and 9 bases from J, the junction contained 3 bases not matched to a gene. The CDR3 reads CSVAGGREQFF. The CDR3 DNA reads TGCAGCGTTGCAGGGGGACGTGAGCAGTTCTTC.

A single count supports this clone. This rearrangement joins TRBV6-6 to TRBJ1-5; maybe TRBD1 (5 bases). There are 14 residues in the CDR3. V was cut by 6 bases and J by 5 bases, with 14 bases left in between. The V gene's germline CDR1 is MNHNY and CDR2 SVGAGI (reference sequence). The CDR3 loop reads CASRTPSGDQPQHF. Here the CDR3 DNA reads TGTGCCAGCAGGACCCCCTCGGGGGATCAGCCCCAGCATTTT.

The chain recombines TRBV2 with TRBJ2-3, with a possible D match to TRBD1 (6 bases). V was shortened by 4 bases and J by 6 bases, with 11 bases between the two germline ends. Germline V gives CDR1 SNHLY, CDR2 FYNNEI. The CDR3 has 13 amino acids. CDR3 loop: CASSGQAIDTQYF. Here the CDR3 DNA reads TGTGCCAGCAGTGGACAGGCAATCGATACGCAGTATTTT.

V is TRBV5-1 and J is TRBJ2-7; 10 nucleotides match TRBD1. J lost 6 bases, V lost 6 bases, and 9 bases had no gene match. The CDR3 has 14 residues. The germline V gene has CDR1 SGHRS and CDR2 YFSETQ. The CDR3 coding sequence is TGCGCCAGCACCTCCGGGACAGGGGTGGGCGAGCAGTACTTC. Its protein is CASTSGTGVGEQYF.

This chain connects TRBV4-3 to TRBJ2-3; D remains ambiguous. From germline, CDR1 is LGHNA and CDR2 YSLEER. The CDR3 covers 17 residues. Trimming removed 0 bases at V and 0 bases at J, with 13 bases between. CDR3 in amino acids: CASSQDIQALSTDTQYF. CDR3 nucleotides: TGCGCCAGCAGCCAAGATATCCAGGCGCTGAGCACAGATACGCAGTATTTT.

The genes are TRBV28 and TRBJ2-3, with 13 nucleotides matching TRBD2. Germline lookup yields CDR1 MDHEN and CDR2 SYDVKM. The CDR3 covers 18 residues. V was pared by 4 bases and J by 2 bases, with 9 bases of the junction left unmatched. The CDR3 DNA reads TGTGCCAGCAGTTCCCTTCGACTAGCGGGAGGTACCACAGATACGCAGTATTTT. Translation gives CASSSLRLAGGTTDTQYF. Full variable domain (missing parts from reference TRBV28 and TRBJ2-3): DVKVTQSSRYLVKRTGEKVFLECVQDMDHENMFWYRQDPGLGLRLIYFSYDVKMKEKGDIPEGYSVSREKKERFSLILESASTNQTSMYLCASSSLRLAGGTTDTQYFGPGTRLTVL.

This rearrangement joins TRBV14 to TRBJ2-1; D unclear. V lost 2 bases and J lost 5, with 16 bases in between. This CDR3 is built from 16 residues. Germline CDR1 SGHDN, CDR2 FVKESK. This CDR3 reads CASSQTGVLINNEQFF. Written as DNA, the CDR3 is TGTGCCAGCAGCCAAACTGGAGTCCTAATTAACAATGAGCAGTTCTTC.

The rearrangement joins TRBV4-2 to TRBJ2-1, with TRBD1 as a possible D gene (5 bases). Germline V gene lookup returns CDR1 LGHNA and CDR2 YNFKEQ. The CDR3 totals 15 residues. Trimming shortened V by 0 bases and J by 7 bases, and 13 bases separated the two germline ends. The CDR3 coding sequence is TGTGCCAGCAGCCAAGATGAGGCTTCAGGGAATGAGCAGTTCTTC. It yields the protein CASSQDEASGNEQFF.

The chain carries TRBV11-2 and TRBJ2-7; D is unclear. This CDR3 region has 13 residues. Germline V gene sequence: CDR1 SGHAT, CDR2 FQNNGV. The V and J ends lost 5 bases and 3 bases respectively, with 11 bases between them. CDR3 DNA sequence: TGTGCCAGCAGCCGGGTCCGGAACTACGAGCAGTACTTC. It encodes CASSRVRNYEQYF. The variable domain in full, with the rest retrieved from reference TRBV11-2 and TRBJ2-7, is EAGVAQSPRYKIIEKRQSVAFWCNPISGHATLYWYQQILGQGPKLLIQFQNNGVVDDSQLPKDRFSAERLKGVDSTLKIQPAKLEDSAVYLCASSRVRNYEQYFGPGTRLTVT.